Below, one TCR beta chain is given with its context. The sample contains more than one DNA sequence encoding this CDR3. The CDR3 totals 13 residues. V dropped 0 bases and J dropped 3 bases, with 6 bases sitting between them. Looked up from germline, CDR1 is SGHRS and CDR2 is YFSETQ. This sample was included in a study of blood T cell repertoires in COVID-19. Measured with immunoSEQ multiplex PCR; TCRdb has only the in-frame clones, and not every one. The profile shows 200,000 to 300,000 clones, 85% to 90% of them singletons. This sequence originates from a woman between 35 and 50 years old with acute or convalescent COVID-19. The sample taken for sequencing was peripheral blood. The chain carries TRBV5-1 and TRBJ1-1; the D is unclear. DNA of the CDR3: TGCGCCAGCAGCTTGGCCGGGTACACTGAAGCTTTCTTT. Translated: CASSLAGYTEAFF.